The clone carrying this TCR beta chain is medium-sized by share. The entry originates in a study of graft-versus-host responses after intestinal transplantation. Study overall: In this cohort, recipients had multivisceral, liver-intestinal, or isolated intestinal transplants. Points from the study as a whole: HvG clone declines early post-transplant were associated with peak circulating GvH levels. Recipient bone marrow held GvH clones, some seen earlier in ileum or blood.

Post-reaction sorting isolated proliferating CFSE-low CD3+CD4+ and CD3+CD8+ responders. Using immunoSEQ multiplex PCR, the repertoire was profiled, and TCRdb retains in-frame clones only, with some absent. The profile shows approximately 20,000 clones, 38% of them singletons. The V end lost 3 bases, the J end lost 6 bases, and 17 bases lay between the germline ends. Germline CDR1 is SGHRS and CDR2 is YFSETQ. The CDR3 has 15 residues. The J gene is TRBJ2-3, the V gene TRBV5-1; tentatively, D is TRBD2 (5 bases). The sample here was alloreactive CD4+ T cells from a mixed lymphocyte reaction culture, taken before intestinal transplant. The subset here: CFSE-low proliferating T cells sorted from approximately six-day pre-transplant mixed lymphocyte reaction (GvH or HvG direction). The TCR comes from a human patient who received an intestinal transplant. CDR3 region: CASSSTSRSHDTQYF. The CDR3 coding sequence is TGCGCCAGCAGCTCCACTAGTAGGTCACACGATACGCAGTATTTT.